The 8 T cell receptor beta chains below all came from one sample that was sequenced in a study of shared clonotypes between healthy human individuals. TCRdb keeps only in-frame clones here, not all; method: immunoSEQ multiplex PCR. This table holds a few million clones, approximately 94% found once. The material sequenced was naive CD4+ T cells sorted from blood. Subset denoted: CD45RA+ positively selected. These receptors were obtained from a man aged 18 to 29 in good health.

The chain carries TRBV9 and TRBJ2-3; tentative D call: TRBD1 (6 bases). Trimming took off 2 bases at V and 3 bases at J, with 16 bases between the two ends. Germline V CDR1 and CDR2: SGDLS, YYNGEE. This CDR3 contains 16 residues. CDR3 loop: CASSVMGAEKTDTQYF. The CDR3 bases are TGTGCCAGCAGCGTGATGGGGGCAGAGAAGACAGATACGCAGTATTTT. The entire variable domain, with the rest obtained from reference TRBV9 and TRBJ2-3, is as follows: DSGVTQTPKHLITATGQRVTLRCSPRSGDLSVYWYQQSLDQGLQFLIQYYNGEERAKGNILERFSAQQFPDLHSELNLSSLELGDSALYFCASSVMGAEKTDTQYFGPGTRLTVL.

The V and J genes are TRBV6-1 and TRBJ2-7, with D possibly matching TRBD1 (6 bases). Trimming took 2 bases from V and 4 from J, leaving 18 bases between them. The V gene's germline CDR1 is MNHNS and CDR2 SASEGT. This CDR3 is built from 16 residues. The CDR3 sequence: CASSEMGAQNVYEQYF. The CDR3 bases are TGTGCCAGCAGTGAAATGGGGGCGCAGAACGTATACGAGCAGTACTTC.

The V call is TRBV2, the J call TRBJ2-7; D is perhaps TRBD1 (6 bases). The CDR3 runs to 15 residues. Trimming took 6 bases from V and 2 from J, leaving 17 bases between them. Germline loops: CDR1 SNHLY, CDR2 FYNNEI. The CDR3, as DNA: TGTGCCAGCAGGGTACCAACAGGGATTGCCTACGAGCAGTACTTC. This encodes CASRVPTGIAYEQYF.

This chain uses TRBV7-8 with TRBJ2-1; 16 nucleotides line up with TRBD2. The CDR3 totals 17 residues. After removal of 5 bases from V and 7 bases from J, the junction contained 8 bases not matched to a gene. The V gene's germline CDR1 is SGHVS and CDR2 FQNEAQ. CDR3 bases: TGTGCCAGCAGCCCCGGGACTAGCGGGGGGGCTGGGAATGAGCAGTTCTTC. Encoded protein: CASSPGTSGGAGNEQFF.

V usage is TRBV6-1 and J usage is TRBJ1-1; 9 nucleotides line up with TRBD1. The CDR3 loop spans 14 amino acids. J lost 5 bases, V lost 4 bases, and 5 bases had no gene match. The germline V gene encodes CDR1 MNHNS and CDR2 SASEGT. The CDR3 sequence: CASSGGQGGTEAFF. CDR3 coding DNA: TGTGCCAGCAGTGGGGGACAGGGAGGAACTGAAGCTTTCTTT.

The chain combines TRBV19 with TRBJ1-2, with D perhaps matching TRBD1 (5 bases). Per germline, CDR1 LNHDA and CDR2 SQIVND (reference sequence). The CDR3 consists of 14 residues. Trimming took off 1 base at V and 4 bases at J, with 10 bases between the two ends. The CDR3 region has the DNA TGTGCCAGTAGTATAGTCCAGGGAGCCTATGGCTACACCTTC. Translation: CASSIVQGAYGYTF.

This chain uses TRBV30 with TRBJ2-7; 9 bases fit TRBD1. V lost 5 bases and J lost 5; bases outside the gene matches: 10. The CDR3 runs to 14 residues. Germline CDR1 is GTSNPN and CDR2 is SVGIG (reference sequence). The CDR3 DNA reads as TGTGCCTGGTCGTGGGACAGGGCGACCCACGAGCAGTACTTC. Translating it yields CAWSWDRATHEQYF.

Worth noting for this clone: Other nucleotide sequences from this sample produce the same CDR3. The chain joins TRBV9 to TRBJ1-1, with D hard to call. Trimming removed 6 bases at V and 3 bases at J, with 18 bases between. Germline assignment: CDR1 SGDLS and CDR2 YYNGEE. The CDR3 has 15 amino acids. The CDR3 DNA sequence: TGTGCCAGCACCTATGACGGGCAAGTGGACACTGAAGCTTTCTTT. Its protein product is CASTYDGQVDTEAFF.